A few counts support the clone carrying this T cell receptor (beta chain). This sample was included in a study of cytomegalovirus exposure and HLA in healthy donors. The PCR had 60 Vbeta and 13 Jbeta primers. Generated by immunoSEQ multiplex PCR, the TCRdb table keeps only in-frame clones and is missing some. Seen here are 90,000 to 130,000 clones, 79% observed once, and the top ten hold 3%. The V and J ends lost 2 bases and 2 bases respectively, with 10 bases between them. The CDR3 totals 14 residues. Germline V gene data show CDR1 as SGHRS and CDR2 as YFSETQ. The sequenced sample consisted of PBMCs. The chain joins TRBV5-1 to TRBJ1-1; D ambiguous. This clonotype was obtained from a woman under 30 in good health and CMV-seropositive. The CDR3 coding sequence is TGCGCCAGCAGCTTTGAGGTTCTCAACACTGAAGCTTTCTTT. Its protein is CASSFEVLNTEAFF.